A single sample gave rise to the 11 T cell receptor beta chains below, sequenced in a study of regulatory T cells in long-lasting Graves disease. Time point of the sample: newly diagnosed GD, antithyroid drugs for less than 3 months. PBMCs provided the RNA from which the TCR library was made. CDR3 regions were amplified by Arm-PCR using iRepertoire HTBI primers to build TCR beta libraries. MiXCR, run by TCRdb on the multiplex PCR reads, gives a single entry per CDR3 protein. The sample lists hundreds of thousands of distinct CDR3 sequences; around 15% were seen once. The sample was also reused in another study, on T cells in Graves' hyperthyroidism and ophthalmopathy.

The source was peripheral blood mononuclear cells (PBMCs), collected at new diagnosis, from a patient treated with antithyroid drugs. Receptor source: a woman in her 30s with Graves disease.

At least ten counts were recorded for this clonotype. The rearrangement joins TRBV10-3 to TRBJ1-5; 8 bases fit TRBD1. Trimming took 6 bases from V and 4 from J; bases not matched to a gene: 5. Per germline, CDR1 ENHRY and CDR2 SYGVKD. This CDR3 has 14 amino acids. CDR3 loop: CAIRGTGLNQPQHF. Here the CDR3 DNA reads TGTGCCATCAGGGGGACAGGACTTAATCAGCCCCAGCATTTT.

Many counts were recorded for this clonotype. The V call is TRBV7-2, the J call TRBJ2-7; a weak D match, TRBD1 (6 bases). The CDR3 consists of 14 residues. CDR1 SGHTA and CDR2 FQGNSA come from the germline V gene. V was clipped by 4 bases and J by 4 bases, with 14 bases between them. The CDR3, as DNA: TGTGCCAGCAGCTCGCTACAGGGTAAATACGAGCAGTACTTC. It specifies CASSSLQGKYEQYF. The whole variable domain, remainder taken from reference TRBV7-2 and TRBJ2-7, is GAGVSQSPSNKVTEKGKDVELRCDPISGHTALYWYRQSLGQGLEFLIYFQGNSAPDKSGLPSDRFSAERTGGSVSTLTIQRTQQEDSAVYLCASSSLQGKYEQYFGPGTRLTVT.

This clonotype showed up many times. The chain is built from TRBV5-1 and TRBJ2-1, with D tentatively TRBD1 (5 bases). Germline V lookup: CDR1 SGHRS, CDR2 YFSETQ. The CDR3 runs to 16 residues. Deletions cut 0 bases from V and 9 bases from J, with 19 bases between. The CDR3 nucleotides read TGCGCCAGCAGCTTGGCCGGTCCAGGGTGGTTAAGTGAGCAGTTCTTC. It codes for CASSLAGPGWLSEQFF.

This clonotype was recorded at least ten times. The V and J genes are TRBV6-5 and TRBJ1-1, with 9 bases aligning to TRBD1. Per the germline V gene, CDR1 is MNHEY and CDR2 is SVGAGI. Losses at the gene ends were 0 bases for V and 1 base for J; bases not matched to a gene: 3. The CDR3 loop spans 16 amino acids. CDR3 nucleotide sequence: TGTGCCAGCAGTTACTCAGGGACAGGGTGGAACACTGAAGCTTTCTTT. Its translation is CASSYSGTGWNTEAFF.

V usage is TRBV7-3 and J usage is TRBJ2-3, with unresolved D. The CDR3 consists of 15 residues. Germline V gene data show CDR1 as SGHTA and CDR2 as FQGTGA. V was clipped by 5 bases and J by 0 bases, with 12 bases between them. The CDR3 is CASSPSTRSTDTQYF. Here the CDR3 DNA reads TGTGCCAGCAGCCCTTCGACTCGCAGCACAGATACGCAGTATTTT.

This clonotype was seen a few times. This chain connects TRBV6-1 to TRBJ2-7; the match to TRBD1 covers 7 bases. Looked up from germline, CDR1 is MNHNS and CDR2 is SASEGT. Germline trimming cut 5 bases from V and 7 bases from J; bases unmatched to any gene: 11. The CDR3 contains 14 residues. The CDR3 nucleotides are TGTGCCAGCAGTACCCCGACAGGGAATAGGGAGCAGTACTTC. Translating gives CASSTPTGNREQYF.

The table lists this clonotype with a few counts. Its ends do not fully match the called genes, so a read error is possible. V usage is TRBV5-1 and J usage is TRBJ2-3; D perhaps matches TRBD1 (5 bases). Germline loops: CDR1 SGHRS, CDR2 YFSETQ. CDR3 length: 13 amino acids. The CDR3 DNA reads TGTGCCAGCAGCTTGGACACCACAGATACGCAGTATTTT. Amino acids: CASSLDTTDTQYF.

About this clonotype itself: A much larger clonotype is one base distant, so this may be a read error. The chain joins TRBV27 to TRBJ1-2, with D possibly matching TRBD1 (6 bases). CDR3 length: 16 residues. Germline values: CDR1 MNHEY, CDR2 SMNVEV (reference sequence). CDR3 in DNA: TGTGCCAGCGGTTTCCTAATGGAGGGGGCTAACTATGGCTACACCTTC. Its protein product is CASGFLMEGANYGYTF.

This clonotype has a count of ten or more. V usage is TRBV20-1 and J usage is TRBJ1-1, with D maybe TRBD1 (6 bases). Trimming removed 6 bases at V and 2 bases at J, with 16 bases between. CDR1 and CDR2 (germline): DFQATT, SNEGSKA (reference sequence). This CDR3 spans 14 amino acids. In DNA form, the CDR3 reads TGCAGTGCCGCTCGCGGGGGGCCCAACACTGAAGCTTTCTTT. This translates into CSAARGGPNTEAFF.

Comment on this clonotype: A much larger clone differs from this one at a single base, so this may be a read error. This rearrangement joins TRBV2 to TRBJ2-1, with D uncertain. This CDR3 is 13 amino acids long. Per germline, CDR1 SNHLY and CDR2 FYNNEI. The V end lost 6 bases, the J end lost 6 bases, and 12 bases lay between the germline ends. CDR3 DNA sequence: TGTGCCAGCAGCGGCGGCGCCGGCAATGAGCAGTTCTTC. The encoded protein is CASSGGAGNEQFF.

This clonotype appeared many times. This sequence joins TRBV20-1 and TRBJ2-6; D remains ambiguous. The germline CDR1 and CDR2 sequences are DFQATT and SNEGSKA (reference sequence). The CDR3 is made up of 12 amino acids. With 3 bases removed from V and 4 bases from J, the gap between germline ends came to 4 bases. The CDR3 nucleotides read TGCAGTGCTAGTGACGGGGCCAACGTCCTGACTTTC. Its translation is CSASDGANVLTF.